Below, one TCR beta chain is given with its context. Its antigen target is currently unknown. No base qualities exist here, and no much larger clone lies one base off it. The source of the sample is a study of cytomegalovirus exposure and HLA in healthy donors (dated 2017 in TCRdb). Looking at the study overall: According to a later analysis, the roughly 120 validation repertoires were produced on the same platform as the approximately 620 repertoires of the first cohort. The study aimed to test whether cataloging public T cell receptors could reveal signatures of past pathogen exposure. In addition to the first cohort of approximately 670 subjects, a separate validation cohort of 120 different subjects was used. To predict cytomegalovirus infection status, the study brought together high-throughput TCR immunosequencing, statistical association of individual TCRs with disease status, and machine learning.

The library was built by means of the immunoSEQ multiplex PCR assay. In the source study's methods: To diagnose cytomegalovirus status from the catalog of TCR beta chain sequences, a statistical classification framework was built. This immuneACCESS table, as held by TCRdb, lists in-frame sequences with V and J called but not all clones. Of the missing ones, under half trace to an unresolved V gene in checked studies; the others have no known cause. From that table come the V and J calls and clone size; the DNA was used to work out D and trimming. For this sample there are about 240,000 clones; about 86% appear just once. The ten largest make up 1% to 1.5% of the sample. Overall results and qualifications from the work: All 130 or so repertoires were used to score co-occurrence in the validation cohort in a later analysis, because that analysis had no HLA typing for the cohort. In the study, 164 TCR beta chains were listed as associated with cytomegalovirus. Subsequent analysis determined that TCRs grouped into clusters in the first cohort also showed a tendency toward co-occurrence across the roughly 110 validation repertoires, and 90% to 95% of cluster scores exceeded 0. The classifier was reported to diagnose cytomegalovirus status with high specificity and sensitivity in both the original cohort and the validation cohort. In vitro tests confirmed that a few of the cytomegalovirus-associated TCR beta chains recognize cytomegalovirus antigens. While some public TCRs were present in many individuals, most TCR sequences turned up only very rarely across donors. The authors suggested that the approach could potentially be generalized to other disease states and immunological phenotypes.

The CDR3 holds 12 amino acids from the cysteine to the phenylalanine. Only the CDR3 part of the read is kept: 36 bases, read in frame from the first base. Compared with germline, V lacks 4 bases and J lacks 10 bases; bases without a gene match: 1. The germline V gene (reference sequence) supplies CDR1 LNHDA and CDR2 SQIVND. The donors belonged to the validation cohort of around 130 subjects, which was separate from the roughly 700-subject first cohort. The chain is assembled from TRBV19 and TRBJ2-1; 10 bases in between match TRBD2. The sample comprised PBMCs. The TCR sequence derives from a woman younger than 45 in good health and CMV-seropositive. Read as DNA, the sequence is TGTGCCAGTAGTACTAGCGGGAGAGAGCAGTTCTTC. Its translation reads: CASSTSGREQFF.